This TCR beta chain was obtained from a study of vaccination effects on CD4 cells after COVID-19. Clones were read by immunoSEQ multiplex PCR, and TCRdb kept only the in-frame ones, dropping some. The sample lists approximately 11,000 clones, less than 80% occurring once. Of note for this clone: Its antigen is currently unknown.

Antigen-specific CD4+ T cells were first expanded with viral peptide pools by the ViraFEST assay and only then sequenced. CD4+ T cell isolation took place after 10 days of culture. Absence of prior SARS-CoV-2 infection characterized the vaccine recipients, who showed negative nucleocapsid antibodies. Researchers reported culturing 2 million to 2.5 million PBMC in each well, adding roughly 10 IU/ml IL-2 and roughly 10 ug/ml peptides. Researchers swapped half the medium for IL-2 medium on both days 3 and 7. Germline CDR1 KGHSH, CDR2 LQKENI. With 2 bases removed from V and 0 bases from J, the gap between germline ends came to 5 bases. The CDR3 loop spans 14 amino acids.

The chain uses TRBV18 and TRBJ1-3; D not certain. Source: CD4+ T cells from PBMCs cultured with HCoV-229E spike peptides, taken before COVID-19 vaccination. This receptor was obtained from a human donor who received a COVID-19 vaccine. The CDR3 region is CASSPASSGNTIYF. The CDR3 DNA follows: TGTGCCAGCTCACCAGCCAGCTCTGGAAACACCATATATTTT.